This T cell receptor beta chain was sequenced for a study of cytomegalovirus exposure and HLA in healthy donors. Study-wide context: Membership in the Caucasian-associated ancestry cluster was found for around 85% of 398 genotyped donors. Study-wide points: Analysis was performed later, and it showed HLA-associated TCR beta chains to be more clonally expanded than equally common others.

Both 60 Vbeta primers and 13 Jbeta primers went into the PCR. Libraries were prepared by immunoSEQ multiplex PCR; TCRdb keeps only in-frame clonotypes and omits some of them. The table lists under 200,000 clones, around 80% of them singletons, with about 6% in the top ten. Per the germline V gene, CDR1 is MNHEY and CDR2 is SVGAGI. CDR3 size: 13 residues. Trimming left V 6 bases short and J 8 bases short, with 16 bases between. Notes on this clone: The antigen remains undetermined.

This clonotype was sampled from a man aged 45-65 years in good health and CMV-seropositive. The chain joins TRBV6-5 to TRBJ1-2, with unresolved D. Sequencing was done on a sample of PBMCs. This chain's CDR3 is CASSDGARSGYTF. For the CDR3, the DNA is TGTGCCAGCAGCGATGGAGCAAGAAGCGGCTACACCTTC.